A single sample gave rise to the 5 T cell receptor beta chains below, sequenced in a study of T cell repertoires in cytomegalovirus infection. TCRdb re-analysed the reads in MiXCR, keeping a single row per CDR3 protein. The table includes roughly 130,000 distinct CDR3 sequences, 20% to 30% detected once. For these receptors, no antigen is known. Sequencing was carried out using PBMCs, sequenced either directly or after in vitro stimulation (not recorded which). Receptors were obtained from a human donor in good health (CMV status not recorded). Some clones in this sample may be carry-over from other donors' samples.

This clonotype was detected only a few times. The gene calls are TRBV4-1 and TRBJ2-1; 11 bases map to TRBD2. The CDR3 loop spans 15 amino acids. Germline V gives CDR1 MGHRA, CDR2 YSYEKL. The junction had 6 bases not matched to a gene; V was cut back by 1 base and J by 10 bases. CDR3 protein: CASSQGLAGGGEQFF. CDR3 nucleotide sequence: TGCGCCAGCAGCCAAGGCCTAGCGGGAGGAGGCGAGCAGTTCTTC.

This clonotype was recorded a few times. The DNA for the CDR3 is TGTGCCAGCAGACCGGGACTAGCGGGAGGGACCTCCTACGAGCAGTACTTC. This sequence encodes CASRPGLAGGTSYEQYF. The chain links TRBV12-3 or TRBV12-4 to TRBJ2-7; 16 bases fit TRBD2. This CDR3 spans 17 amino acids. The trim removed 6 bases at V and 0 bases at J, leaving 5 bases unmatched.

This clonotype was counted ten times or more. The CDR3 protein is CASSRQLTGELFF. Here the CDR3 DNA reads TGTGCCAGCAGCCGTCAACTAACCGGGGAGCTGTTTTTT. The chain has TRBV7-2 and TRBJ2-2; D is ambiguous. V lost 5 bases to trimming and J lost 5 bases, with 9 bases between them. The CDR3 contains 13 residues. Germline values: CDR1 SGHTA, CDR2 FQGNSA.

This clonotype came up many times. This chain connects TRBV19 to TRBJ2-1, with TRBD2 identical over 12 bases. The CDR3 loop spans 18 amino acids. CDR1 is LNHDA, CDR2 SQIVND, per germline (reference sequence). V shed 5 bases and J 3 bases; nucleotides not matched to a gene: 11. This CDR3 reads CASSERLAGASVYNEQFF. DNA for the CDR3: TGTGCCAGTAGTGAACGACTAGCGGGAGCTTCAGTCTACAATGAGCAGTTCTTC.

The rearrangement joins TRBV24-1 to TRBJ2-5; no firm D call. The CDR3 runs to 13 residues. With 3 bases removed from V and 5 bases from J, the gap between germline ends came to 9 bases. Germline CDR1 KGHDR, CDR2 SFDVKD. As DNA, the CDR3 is TGTGCCACCAGTGATAGATGGGCCGAGACCCAGTACTTC. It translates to CATSDRWAETQYF.